This TCR beta chain was obtained from a study of human CD8 memory T cell subsets. Construction of TCR beta libraries was accomplished by means of UMI-labeled 5' RACE. TCRdb re-called the 5' RACE reads and shows each CDR3 protein once, DNA omitted. The sample includes more than 9,000 distinct CDR3 sequences. Stem-like memory CD8+ T cells (TSTEM) were CCR7+ PD-1- TIGIT-. The PBMC originated from buffy coats obtained from healthy donors. This CDR3 spans 17 amino acids. The germline V gene has CDR1 DFQATT and CDR2 SNEGSKA (reference sequence). The receptor was isolated from a human donor in good health. The sequencing input was CD8+ stem-like memory T cells (TSCM and TCM) sorted from PBMCs. The sample's subset: stem-like memory CD8 T cells (TSTEM), CCR7+ PD-1- TIGIT-. The gene calls are TRBV20-1 and TRBJ2-1; TCRdb returns TRBD2, unconfirmable since there is no DNA. This CDR3 reads CSARDLKTSQFPNEQFF.